A single TCR beta chain is shown here with its context. Original analysis: Estimated nucleated cell counts came from reference gene primer amplification. Profiling relied on immunoSEQ multiplex PCR, and the TCRdb table lists in-frame clones only, not all of them. That table supplies the V and J calls and clone size; D and trimming were determined from the DNA. The profile covers 130,000 to 150,000 clones, with more than 70% appearing a single time and roughly 2% taken by the ten largest. This sample was taken from a study of blood T cell repertoires in COVID-19. Specimen: peripheral blood. The clonotype comes from a human donor in a cohort sampled during active COVID-19.

CDR3: CASSPGTYGYTF. The CDR3 region has the DNA TGTGCCAGCAGTCCAGGTACCTATGGCTACACCTTC. J is TRBJ1-2 and V is TRBV9; D is unresolved. Germline CDR1 SGDLS, CDR2 YYNGEE. The V end lost 5 bases, the J end lost 4 bases, and 9 bases lay between the germline ends. The CDR3 extends over 12 amino acids.